A single sample is the source of the 30 T cell receptor beta chains below, sequenced in a study of cytomegalovirus exposure and HLA in healthy donors. The PCR made use of 60 Vbeta and 13 Jbeta primers. The protocol was immunoSEQ multiplex PCR, while the TCRdb copy is restricted to in-frame clones and leaves out a portion. The sample holds tens of thousands of clones; 60% to 80% are singletons and the top ten take 9% to 14%. Material: PBMCs. These receptors came from a woman between 40 and 55 years old in good health and CMV-seropositive.

The chain carries TRBV6-5 and TRBJ1-2; D remains ambiguous. The CDR3 has 13 residues. Germline V CDR1 and CDR2: MNHEY, SVGAGI. V gave up 5 bases and J gave up 6 bases, with 13 bases separating them. DNA of the CDR3: TGTGCCAGCAGTACCCCGTGGGGAGATGGCTACACCTTC. It codes for CASSTPWGDGYTF.

The V and J genes are TRBV11-2 and TRBJ2-3; D might be TRBD1 (5 bases). The germline V gene encodes CDR1 SGHAT and CDR2 FQNNGV. The CDR3 extends over 14 amino acids. The V gene lost 1 base and the J gene lost 4 bases, with 9 bases spanning the gap. The CDR3 loop reads CASSLVNRPDTQYF. The DNA for the CDR3 is TGTGCCAGCAGCTTAGTTAACAGGCCAGATACGCAGTATTTT.

This clone was detected a few times. The chain has TRBV18 and TRBJ1-2, with 12 bases aligning to TRBD1. CDR3 size: 15 residues. Germline-derived CDR1 and CDR2 are KGHSH and LQKENI. Losses at the gene ends were 3 bases for V and 8 bases for J; bases not matched to a gene: 7. The CDR3, as DNA: TGTGCCAGCTCACCTACGGGACAGGGGGCTGGAGGCTACACCTTC. This encodes CASSPTGQGAGGYTF.

This sequence joins TRBV9 and TRBJ2-3, with D unresolved. The V gene lost 0 bases and the J gene lost 2 bases, with 10 bases spanning the gap. The CDR3 is made up of 15 amino acids. Looked up from germline, CDR1 is SGDLS and CDR2 is YYNGEE. The DNA for the CDR3 is TGTGCCAGCAGCGTAGTCCCTGACTTCACAGATACGCAGTATTTT. Its translation: CASSVVPDFTDTQYF.

The rearrangement links TRBV2 to TRBJ2-3; no clear D gene. The germline V gene encodes CDR1 SNHLY and CDR2 FYNNEI. The length of the CDR3 is 13 residues. Trimming left V 4 bases short and J 2 bases short, with 7 bases between. The CDR3 loop reads CASSGGSTDTQYF. CDR3 bases: TGTGCCAGCAGTGGAGGATCCACAGATACGCAGTATTTT.

The genes are TRBV10-3 and TRBJ2-7; 10 nucleotides align to TRBD2. Germline V lookup: CDR1 ENHRY, CDR2 SYGVKD. The CDR3 length is 17 residues. V shed 2 bases, J shed 3 bases, and the junction held 10 bases outside the gene matches. The CDR3 here is CAISESMGLAGVYEQYF. In DNA, the CDR3 is TGTGCCATCAGTGAGAGCATGGGCCTAGCGGGGGTCTACGAGCAGTACTTC.

This clone was observed a few times. The chain carries TRBV6-1 and TRBJ1-5, with 7 bases identical to TRBD1. Germline lookup yields CDR1 MNHNS and CDR2 SASEGT. The trim removed 10 bases at V and 11 bases at J, leaving 14 bases unmatched. This CDR3 contains 13 residues. The CDR3 DNA reads TGTGCCACCCAGACAGGGTCTGCGTTAACCCAGCATTTT. Encoded protein: CATQTGSALTQHF.

V and J are TRBV2 and TRBJ2-5; 9 nucleotides line up with TRBD2. The CDR3 has 16 amino acids. The germline V gene has CDR1 SNHLY and CDR2 FYNNEI. Germline trimming cut 1 base from V and 1 base from J; bases unmatched to any gene: 4. As DNA, the CDR3 is TGTGCCAGCAGTGAAGGAGGTAGCGGGGGCCAAGAGACCCAGTACTTC. The encoded protein is CASSEGGSGGQETQYF.

The genes are TRBV4-2 and TRBJ1-4; 9 bases are shared with TRBD1. CDR3 length: 19 residues. V trimming: 1 base; J trimming: 5 bases; junction bases outside the gene matches: 14. Germline CDR1 is LGHNA and CDR2 is YNFKEQ. In DNA form, the CDR3 reads TGTGCCAGCAGCCAAGGGGAGGGACAGGGAGGGCCGGGGAATGAAAAACTGTTTTTT. Its translation: CASSQGEGQGGPGNEKLFF.

The gene calls are TRBV5-1 and TRBJ2-3; 12 bases match TRBD2. This CDR3 comprises 16 residues. The V segment lost 2 bases and the J segment 2 bases; nucleotides outside the gene matches: 3. Germline V lookup: CDR1 SGHRS, CDR2 YFSETQ. The CDR3 protein is CASSLRLAGATDTQYF. In DNA form, the CDR3 reads TGCGCCAGCAGCTTACGACTAGCGGGGGCCACAGATACGCAGTATTTT. Drawing the rest from reference TRBV5-1 and TRBJ2-3, the complete variable domain is KAGVTQTPRYLIKTRGQQVTLSCSPISGHRSVSWYQQTPGQGLQFLFEYFSETQRNKGNFPGRFSGRQFSNSRSEMNVSTLELGDSALYLCASSLRLAGATDTQYFGPGTRLTVL.

This sequence joins TRBV5-1 and TRBJ2-5, with 9 bases fitting TRBD1. The length of the CDR3 is 15 residues. Germline values: CDR1 SGHRS, CDR2 YFSETQ. V lost 3 bases and J lost 6; bases outside the gene matches: 9. The CDR3 is CASSSGQGLRKTQYF. CDR3 coding DNA: TGCGCCAGCAGCTCCGGACAGGGGCTTCGGAAGACCCAGTACTTC. The whole variable domain, remainder taken from reference TRBV5-1 and TRBJ2-5, is KAGVTQTPRYLIKTRGQQVTLSCSPISGHRSVSWYQQTPGQGLQFLFEYFSETQRNKGNFPGRFSGRQFSNSRSEMNVSTLELGDSALYLCASSSGQGLRKTQYFGPGTRLLVL.

The chain joins TRBV5-8 to TRBJ1-3; TRBD1 is a possible D gene (5 bases). Germline lookup yields CDR1 SGHTS and CDR2 YDEGEE. This CDR3 is 14 amino acids long. The V gene lost 0 bases and the J gene lost 2 bases, with 6 bases spanning the gap. CDR3 bases: TGTGCCAGCAGCTTGGAGGGGACTGGAAACACCATATATTTT. This translates into CASSLEGTGNTIYF.

The J gene is TRBJ1-1, the V gene TRBV25-1, with 9 bases lining up with TRBD1. The CDR3 is made up of 16 amino acids. J lost 1 base, V lost 8 bases, and 11 bases had no gene match. Germline CDR1 is MGHDK and CDR2 is SYGVNS. CDR3 residues: CASGTGQGKGNTEAFF. DNA of the CDR3: TGTGCCAGCGGAACTGGACAGGGGAAGGGGAACACTGAAGCTTTCTTT.

This clone showed up just a few times. CDR3: CASSPDLAGGRGTQYF. DNA of the CDR3: TGCGCCAGCAGCCCCGATCTAGCGGGGGGTAGGGGTACGCAGTATTTT. The chain combines TRBV5-1 with TRBJ2-3; TRBD2 matches at 11 bases. The J segment lost 8 bases and the V segment lost 4 bases, leaving 12 bases of the junction unmatched. The CDR3 totals 16 residues. Germline V gene sequence: CDR1 SGHRS, CDR2 YFSETQ.

This clone is labeled medium-sized. The sample contains more than one DNA sequence encoding this CDR3. V usage is TRBV7-6 and J usage is TRBJ1-1, with D hard to call. The CDR3 consists of 14 residues. The V and J ends lost 1 base and 2 bases respectively, with 8 bases between them. Germline V lookup: CDR1 SGHVS, CDR2 FNYEAQ. CDR3 region: CASSLGGVNTEAFF. In DNA form, the CDR3 reads TGTGCCAGCAGCTTAGGGGGAGTTAACACTGAAGCTTTCTTT.

The chain couples TRBV7-2 to TRBJ1-2; no clear D gene. The CDR3 loop spans 12 amino acids. The germline gives CDR1 SGHTA, CDR2 FQGNSA. V lost 3 bases, J lost 5 bases, and 7 bases lay in between. For the CDR3, the DNA is TGTGCCAGCAGCTTTAGCAATTATGGCTACACCTTC. Protein product: CASSFSNYGYTF. The variable domain in full, with the rest retrieved from reference TRBV7-2 and TRBJ1-2, is GAGVSQSPSNKVTEKGKDVELRCDPISGHTALYWYRQSLGQGLEFLIYFQGNSAPDKSGLPSDRFSAERTGGSVSTLTIQRTQQEDSAVYLCASSFSNYGYTFGSGTRLTVV.

This chain uses TRBV2 with TRBJ1-6; TRBD1 might be the D (6 bases). The CDR3 spans 15 residues. Trimming left V 11 bases short and J 0 bases short, with 14 bases between. Germline CDR1 SNHLY, CDR2 FYNNEI. This CDR3 is CAGNRESSYNSPLHF. The CDR3 DNA reads as TGTGCCGGCAACAGGGAAAGCTCCTATAATTCACCCCTCCACTTT.

The V gene is TRBV5-1, the J gene TRBJ1-1, with no clear D. This CDR3 has 14 amino acids. Germline-derived CDR1 and CDR2 are SGHRS and YFSETQ. The V end lost 3 bases, the J end lost 1 base, and 10 bases lay between the germline ends. The CDR3 DNA follows: TGCGCCAGCAGCTCATCAACAGAGAACACTGAAGCTTTCTTT. This translates into CASSSSTENTEAFF.

The chain carries TRBV2 and TRBJ1-1; D might be TRBD1 (5 bases). Looked up from germline, CDR1 is SNHLY and CDR2 is FYNNEI. This CDR3 comprises 11 residues. The V gene lost 6 bases and the J gene lost 7 bases, with 9 bases spanning the gap. CDR3 in DNA: TGTGCCAGCAGGAAGACAGATGAAGCTTTCTTT. Residues: CASRKTDEAFF.

This clone showed up just a few times. The DNA of the CDR3 is TGTGCCAATGGGGTTCAGGGTCAGCCCCAGCATTTT. This gives the protein CANGVQGQPQHF. The gene calls are TRBV6-6 and TRBJ1-5, with a tentative D call TRBD1 (5 bases). CDR1 and CDR2 from the germline V gene are MNHNY and SVGAGI (reference sequence). CDR3 length equals 12 residues. V was clipped by 10 bases and J by 6 bases, with 13 bases between them.

V is TRBV6-1 and J is TRBJ1-5; a possible D gene is TRBD1 (6 bases). CDR3 length equals 14 residues. V lost 5 bases and J lost 3, with 11 bases in between. Germline CDR1 reads MNHNS; CDR2 reads SASEGT. The CDR3 DNA follows: TGTGCCAGCAGTCTAGGACAGTACAATCAGCCCCAGCATTTT. This gives the protein CASSLGQYNQPQHF.

This clone showed up just once. The V call is TRBV30, the J call TRBJ2-1, with 8 bases that match TRBD2. CDR1 is GTSNPN, CDR2 SVGIG, per germline (reference sequence). This CDR3 is built from 14 residues. V was pared by 4 bases and J by 7 bases, with 9 bases of the junction left unmatched. The CDR3 spells CAWTRRSGGNEQFF. CDR3 sequence (DNA): TGTGCCTGGACTCGAAGGTCGGGAGGGAATGAGCAGTTCTTC. Full variable domain (rest looked up from reference TRBV30 and TRBJ2-1): SQTIHQWPATLVQPVGSPLSLECTVEGTSNPNLYWYRQAAGRGLQLLFYSVGIGQISSEVPQNLSASRPQDRQFILSSKKLLLSDSGFYLCAWTRRSGGNEQFFGPGTRLTVL.

The chain uses TRBV5-8 and TRBJ1-1; 10 bases line up with TRBD1. The CDR3 is made up of 16 amino acids. V gave up 4 bases and J gave up 8 bases; unmatched junction bases: 14. Germline loops: CDR1 SGHTS, CDR2 YDEGEE. CDR3 coding DNA: TGTGCCAGCAGCCTTGGACAGGGGGGAGGTGATGGGGAAGCTTTCTTT. This sequence encodes CASSLGQGGGDGEAFF.

V gene TRBV19 combines with J gene TRBJ1-2, with D possibly being TRBD1 (6 bases). CDR1 is LNHDA, CDR2 SQIVND, per germline (reference sequence). The CDR3 is 15 residues long. V dropped 5 bases and J dropped 8 bases, with 21 bases sitting between them. The CDR3 loop reads CASSLPGHSIMGYTF. The CDR3 DNA sequence: TGTGCCAGTAGTCTACCGGGACACTCAATCATGGGCTACACCTTC.

J is TRBJ2-5 and V is TRBV18; TRBD1 aligns across 8 bases. The ends lost 0 bases at V and 2 bases at J; junction bases unmatched: 2. Looked up from germline, CDR1 is KGHSH and CDR2 is LQKENI. The length of the CDR3 is 15 residues. CDR3 in DNA: TGTGCCAGCTCACCACCGGGACAGGATCAAGAGACCCAGTACTTC. Translated, it gives CASSPPGQDQETQYF.

The V gene is TRBV4-2, the J gene TRBJ1-2, with TRBD1 identical over 10 bases. V lost 1 base and J lost 2; bases outside the gene matches: 4. The CDR3 sequence is 16 residues long. CDR1 is LGHNA, CDR2 YNFKEQ, per germline. The CDR3, as DNA: TGTGCCAGCAGCCAAGCTGTGGGACAGGGGAACTATGGCTACACCTTC. This gives the protein CASSQAVGQGNYGYTF.

This chain joins TRBV10-2 and TRBJ1-1; D unresolved. V was shortened by 6 bases and J by 1 base, with 12 bases between the two germline ends. There are 14 residues in the CDR3. Per germline, CDR1 WSHSY and CDR2 SAAADI. CDR3 nucleotide sequence: TGCGCCAGCAGCTACCCGACTTCGAACACTGAAGCTTTCTTT. It translates to CASSYPTSNTEAFF.

This clone was seen a few times. The V call is TRBV20-1, the J call TRBJ2-7, with D uncertain. The V end lost 3 bases, the J end lost 4 bases, and 7 bases lay between the germline ends. The germline gives CDR1 DFQATT, CDR2 SNEGSKA (reference sequence). CDR3 length equals 11 residues. The CDR3 reads CSARIGYEQYF. The CDR3 DNA reads as TGCAGTGCTAGGATCGGGTACGAGCAGTACTTC.

The chain links TRBV5-1 to TRBJ2-3, with TRBD1 as a possible D gene (6 bases). The V gene's germline CDR1 is SGHRS and CDR2 YFSETQ. The ends were cut back, 9 bases at V and 1 base at J, with 18 bases in the middle. This CDR3 is 15 amino acids long. CDR3 sequence reads: CATSTGAGGTDTQYF. CDR3 sequence (DNA): TGCGCCACCTCAACCGGTGCAGGGGGCACAGATACGCAGTATTTT. Supplemented by reference TRBV5-1 and TRBJ2-3, the full variable domain reads KAGVTQTPRYLIKTRGQQVTLSCSPISGHRSVSWYQQTPGQGLQFLFEYFSETQRNKGNFPGRFSGRQFSNSRSEMNVSTLELGDSALYLCATSTGAGGTDTQYFGPGTRLTVL.

V usage is TRBV6-5 and J usage is TRBJ1-2, with D unresolved. Trimming shortened V by 0 bases and J by 1 base, and 9 bases separated the two germline ends. The CDR3 spans 15 residues. The germline gives CDR1 MNHEY, CDR2 SVGAGI. CDR3 sequence (DNA): TGTGCCAGCAGTTACTCGGGAGAAAATAACTATGGCTACACCTTC. Protein sequence: CASSYSGENNYGYTF.